The T cell receptor (beta chain) described here comes from a study of naive and memory T cell subsets. V lost 1 base to trimming and J lost 10 bases, with 18 bases between them. CDR1 is SGHTA, CDR2 FQGNSA, per germline. CDR3 length: 15 residues. The beta constant-region primer was an equimolar mix of two oligonucleotides covering TRBC1 and TRBC2. TCRdb reprocessed the UMI-ligation and nested PCR reads with MiXCR, giving one entry per CDR3 protein. Of tens of thousands of distinct CDR3 sequences listed, around 13% were seen once; the top ten hold approximately 0.94%. After the first PCR, alpha and beta chain libraries were processed separately.

What was sequenced was central memory CD4+ T cells from blood. The rearrangement joins TRBV7-2 to TRBJ2-3; D is perhaps TRBD1 or TRBD2 (5 bases each). The receptor was isolated from a human donor in good health. This CDR3 reads CASSLDTPGRGAQYF. In DNA form, the CDR3 reads TGTGCCAGCAGCTTAGATACCCCGGGACGAGGGGCGCAGTATTTT.